A selection of T cell receptor beta chains follows, all from one sample in a study of blood T cell repertoires in COVID-19. Using immunoSEQ multiplex PCR, the repertoire was profiled, and TCRdb retains in-frame clones only, with some absent. The sample has around 190,000 clones, just over 85% seen once. Sequenced material: PBMCs or T cells enriched from blood (not recorded which). Source of these receptors: a woman aged 18-35 years who had recovered from COVID-19. Both conserved end residues are part of each CDR3. Each record gives: D gene, V gene, clone size, J gene, CDR3 DNA, CDR3 protein. A D gene is named only where the DNA matches it firmly. Clone size is shown for a subset of rows, as once, few, many or a class of expanded clone.

d_call: TRBD2; v_call: TRBV6-6; clone_size: .; j_call: TRBJ2-2; cdr3_nt: TGTGCCAGCAGCTGGACTAGCGGGAGCTCCGGGGAGCTGTTTTTT; cdr3_aa: CASSWTSGSSGELFF
d_call: .; v_call: TRBV6-5; clone_size: once; j_call: TRBJ2-7; cdr3_nt: TGTGCCAGCAGTCCTACAGGGTACGAGCAGTACTTC; cdr3_aa: CASSPTGYEQYF
d_call: .; v_call: TRBV12-3/TRBV12-4; clone_size: .; j_call: TRBJ1-1; cdr3_nt: TGTGCCAGCAGCCGGGGGACCCTGGACGTACCTTTCTTT; cdr3_aa: CASSRGTLDVPFF
d_call: .; v_call: TRBV5-1; clone_size: .; j_call: TRBJ1-2; cdr3_nt: TGCGCCAGCAGCTTAGTGGGGCAAGGCTACACCTTC; cdr3_aa: CASSLVGQGYTF
d_call: TRBD1; v_call: TRBV5-1; clone_size: .; j_call: TRBJ1-2; cdr3_nt: TGCGCCAGCAGCTCAGTCCCGGGACAGGCCCGGGGGTCTTATGGCTACACCTTC; cdr3_aa: CASSSVPGQARGSYGYTF
d_call: .; v_call: TRBV6-5; clone_size: .; j_call: TRBJ2-5; cdr3_nt: TGTGCCAGCAGTCGTGGACACGAGCAAGAGACCCAGTACTTC; cdr3_aa: CASSRGHEQETQYF
d_call: .; v_call: TRBV19; clone_size: .; j_call: TRBJ1-1; cdr3_nt: TGTGCCAGTCAAACAGGGAGAGGTGAAGCTTTCTTT; cdr3_aa: CASQTGRGEAFF
d_call: .; v_call: TRBV19; clone_size: .; j_call: TRBJ1-6; cdr3_nt: TGTGCCAGTAGTACCCCACAGACAAACTATTCACCCCTCCACTTT; cdr3_aa: CASSTPQTNYSPLHF
d_call: TRBD1; v_call: TRBV28; clone_size: .; j_call: TRBJ1-4; cdr3_nt: TGTGCCAGCAACATCGACAGGGGGCGTGAAAAACTGTTTTTT; cdr3_aa: CASNIDRGREKLFF
d_call: .; v_call: TRBV7-2; clone_size: .; j_call: TRBJ1-2; cdr3_nt: TGTGCCAGCAGCCCAAGCGGGCAGAATATTGGGAAGCGTGAGGGCTACACCTTC; cdr3_aa: CASSPSGQNIGKREGYTF
d_call: .; v_call: TRBV4-1; clone_size: .; j_call: TRBJ2-7; cdr3_nt: TGCGCCAGCAGCCGAGGGCCCGCCTACGAGCAGTACTTC; cdr3_aa: CASSRGPAYEQYF
d_call: .; v_call: TRBV20-1; clone_size: .; j_call: TRBJ2-1; cdr3_nt: TGCAGTGCTAGTGGGACGGGAGTAGGGAATGAGCAGTTCTTC; cdr3_aa: CSASGTGVGNEQFF
d_call: .; v_call: TRBV15; clone_size: .; j_call: TRBJ2-4; cdr3_nt: TGTGCCACCAGCAGAGACCCGACAGCTGACATTCAGTACTTC; cdr3_aa: CATSRDPTADIQYF
d_call: .; v_call: TRBV6-6; clone_size: .; j_call: TRBJ2-7; cdr3_nt: TGTGCCAGCGGATTTAGGGGACAAATGTACGAGCAGTACTTC; cdr3_aa: CASGFRGQMYEQYF
d_call: TRBD1; v_call: TRBV7-2; clone_size: once; j_call: TRBJ1-6; cdr3_nt: TGTGCCAGCAGCGACGACAGGGGTAATTCACCCCTCCACTTT; cdr3_aa: CASSDDRGNSPLHF
d_call: TRBD2; v_call: TRBV25-1; clone_size: .; j_call: TRBJ2-3; cdr3_nt: TGTGCCAGCAGTGCAATAGCGGGACCTGATACGCAGTATTTT; cdr3_aa: CASSAIAGPDTQYF
d_call: TRBD1; v_call: TRBV3-1/TRBV3-2; clone_size: few; j_call: TRBJ2-1; cdr3_nt: TGTGCCAGCAGCCCCTCAGGCAGGGGGTACTACAATGAGCAGTTCTTC; cdr3_aa: CASSPSGRGYYNEQFF
d_call: TRBD1; v_call: TRBV7-6; clone_size: .; j_call: TRBJ2-7; cdr3_nt: TGTGCCAGCAGCACCCCGGGACAGGGCATTTACGAGCAGTACTTC; cdr3_aa: CASSTPGQGIYEQYF
d_call: .; v_call: TRBV28; clone_size: .; j_call: TRBJ1-2; cdr3_nt: TGTGCCACCAGACAGAAGGGCTACACCTTC; cdr3_aa: CATRQKGYTF
d_call: .; v_call: TRBV27; clone_size: .; j_call: TRBJ2-7; cdr3_nt: TGTGCCAGCAGTTTATCGAGGGCTGGGGGCCACGAGCAGTACTTC; cdr3_aa: CASSLSRAGGHEQYF
d_call: TRBD1; v_call: TRBV5-1; clone_size: few; j_call: TRBJ1-1; cdr3_nt: TGCGCCAGCAGCTTGGGACAGGGGGCGCGGACGAACACTGAAGCTTTCTTT; cdr3_aa: CASSLGQGARTNTEAFF
d_call: TRBD2; v_call: TRBV3-1/TRBV3-2; clone_size: .; j_call: TRBJ2-7; cdr3_nt: TGTGCCAGCAGCCAAGGATCCCAGCGGGAGAACGAGCAGTACTTC; cdr3_aa: CASSQGSQRENEQYF
d_call: TRBD1; v_call: TRBV19; clone_size: .; j_call: TRBJ1-4; cdr3_nt: TGTGCCAGTAGTGCTTTACCGGGACAGGAGAATGAAAAACTGTTTTTT; cdr3_aa: CASSALPGQENEKLFF